Presented here are 29 T cell receptor beta chains from one specimen sequenced in a study of blood T cells in healthy people across ages. The authors ran a second PCR of about 6 to 11 cycles using a sample-barcoded 5' primer and a J-beta primer mix. Via MiXCR, TCRdb re-called the 5' RACE reads, giving one row per CDR3 protein. The sample shows roughly 790,000 distinct CDR3 sequences, roughly 43% of them seen only once. Sequences were obtained from blood. The receptors come from a woman between 55 and 75 years old in good health.

This clonotype was counted at least ten times. The chain employs TRBV7-9 and TRBJ2-2; D uncertain. Per germline, CDR1 SEHNR and CDR2 FQNEAQ (reference sequence). This CDR3 contains 12 residues. With 5 bases removed from V and 3 bases from J, the gap between germline ends came to 4 bases. The CDR3: CASSPDTGELFF. The CDR3 DNA follows: TGTGCCAGCAGCCCAGACACCGGGGAGCTGTTTTTT.

The J gene is TRBJ2-7, the V gene TRBV12-3 or TRBV12-4, with no clear D. This CDR3 spans 14 amino acids. V was pared by 5 bases and J by 0 bases, with 11 bases between. The CDR3 sequence is CASSVQTDSYEQYF. As DNA, the CDR3 is TGTGCCAGCAGTGTCCAGACGGACTCCTACGAGCAGTACTTC.

The V gene is TRBV6-6, the J gene TRBJ1-2, with a weak D call TRBD1 (5 bases). In germline, CDR1 is MNHNY, CDR2 SVGAGI (reference sequence). The CDR3 totals 13 residues. The germline V and J ends were trimmed by 5 bases and 11 bases, with 18 bases remaining between them. Here the CDR3 DNA reads TGTGCCAGCAGTGCCCGGGACCAACAGAAGTACACCTTC. This sequence encodes CASSARDQQKYTF.

This chain joins TRBV9 and TRBJ2-4; a possible D gene is TRBD2 (5 bases). Germline lookup yields CDR1 SGDLS and CDR2 YYNGEE. This CDR3 region has 16 residues. Trimming removed 3 bases at V and 4 bases at J, with 17 bases between. For the CDR3, the DNA is TGTGCCAGCAGCGGGGCCCTCAGTGGCGGGAAAAACATTCAGTACTTC. Its translation is CASSGALSGGKNIQYF.

This clonotype appeared a few times. The chain links TRBV15 to TRBJ2-3; TRBD2 matches 8 bases. Germline CDR1 and CDR2: LNHNV and YYDKDF (reference sequence). The V and J ends lost 0 bases and 1 base, in that order; junction bases with no gene match: 6. The CDR3 contains 17 residues. This CDR3 is CATSRDGREARTDTQYF. The CDR3 DNA follows: TGTGCCACCAGCAGAGATGGGCGGGAGGCCCGCACAGATACGCAGTATTTT.

The chain uses TRBV6-1 and TRBJ1-4, with D possibly TRBD1 on 5 matching bases. Trimming stripped 7 bases from V and 6 bases from J, with 12 bases between. The CDR3 loop spans 13 amino acids. CDR1 and CDR2 (germline): MNHNS, SASEGT. Here the CDR3 DNA reads TGTGCCAGCAAACTACCAGGGCATGAAAAACTGTTTTTT. Its protein is CASKLPGHEKLFF.

This clonotype came up a few times. This sequence joins TRBV6-6 and TRBJ2-1, with a tentative D call TRBD1 (5 bases). V lost 5 bases and J lost 8, with 10 bases in between. Germline assignment: CDR1 MNHNY and CDR2 SVGAGI (reference sequence). This CDR3 is 12 amino acids long. In DNA form, the CDR3 reads TGTGCCAGCAGTGCAGGGAACCATGAGCAGTTCTTC. This codes for CASSAGNHEQFF.

The chain uses TRBV6-6 and TRBJ2-7; D is ambiguous. The CDR3 extends over 11 amino acids. Trimming took 0 bases from V and 6 from J, leaving 3 bases between them. CDR1 and CDR2 (germline): MNHNY, SVGAGI (reference sequence). The CDR3 DNA sequence: TGTGCCAGCAGTTACTCGACCGAGCAGTACTTC. The encoded protein is CASSYSTEQYF.

The genes are TRBV5-6 and TRBJ2-3; 7 bases map to TRBD2. Germline V gene sequence: CDR1 SGHDT, CDR2 YYEEEE. The CDR3 is made up of 15 amino acids. V was pared by 4 bases and J by 3 bases, with 8 bases of the junction left unmatched. The CDR3 DNA sequence: TGTGCCAGCAGCCCCGGACTAGTCAGAACAGATACGCAGTATTTT. Protein sequence: CASSPGLVRTDTQYF.

The rearrangement joins TRBV6-5 to TRBJ1-5; 8 nucleotides align to TRBD1. The CDR3 length is 14 residues. The ends lost 6 bases at V and 4 bases at J; junction bases unmatched: 5. Germline CDR1 and CDR2: MNHEY and SVGAGI. The CDR3 sequence is CASRRTGRNQPQHF. The CDR3 nucleotides are TGTGCCAGCAGACGGACAGGGAGGAATCAGCCCCAGCATTTT.

Many counts were recorded for this clonotype. The chain joins TRBV2 to TRBJ2-4; the match to TRBD2 covers 10 bases. The length of the CDR3 is 17 residues. Per germline, CDR1 SNHLY and CDR2 FYNNEI. J was trimmed by 4 bases and V by 8 bases; bases with no gene match: 14. The CDR3 here is CASDLGTSAIHKNIQYF. The DNA of the CDR3 is TGTGCCAGCGATTTAGGGACTAGCGCCATACATAAAAACATTCAGTACTTC.

In its sample, this clonotype was seen many times. This sequence joins TRBV7-3 and TRBJ2-7; 9 bases align to TRBD2. From germline, CDR1 is SGHTA and CDR2 FQGTGA. The CDR3 spans 15 residues. J lost 5 bases, V lost 5 bases, and 10 bases had no gene match. This CDR3 reads CASSRGTSSPHEQYF. CDR3 coding DNA: TGTGCCAGCAGCCGCGGGACTAGCTCTCCCCACGAGCAGTACTTC.

A word on this clonotype: No DNA is shown, since the ends of the CDR3 on it are uncertain; the CDR3 is the one TCRdb lists. This sequence joins TRBV10-3 and TRBJ2-1; the table assigns TRBD1, which was not confirmed against the DNA. Germline lookup yields CDR1 ENHRY and CDR2 SYGVKD. The CDR3 extends over 13 residues, inclusive of both ends. The CDR3 sequence: CASVPGDYNEQFF.

This clonotype was detected a few times. J is TRBJ2-7 and V is TRBV7-3; TRBD2 agrees at 10 bases. Unmatched junction bases numbered 7, after V lost 3 bases and J lost 2 bases. The CDR3 is made up of 16 amino acids. Germline CDR1 is SGHTA and CDR2 is FQGTGA. The CDR3 nucleotides are TGTGCCAGCAGCTTGAGACTAGCGGGTCTTCCCTACGAGCAGTACTTC. Translated: CASSLRLAGLPYEQYF.

The rearrangement uses TRBV20-1 and TRBJ2-3; 7 bases match TRBD2. V was clipped by 4 bases and J by 0 bases; unmatched bases: 7. Germline values: CDR1 DFQATT, CDR2 SNEGSKA (reference sequence). This CDR3 comprises 15 residues. The CDR3 region has the DNA TGCAGTGCTACGTCTCTAGCGGCCAGCACAGATACGCAGTATTTT. Encoded protein: CSATSLAASTDTQYF.

This clonotype was seen only a few times. The gene calls are TRBV4-1 and TRBJ2-3; 7 bases fit TRBD2. This CDR3 has 17 amino acids. The junction had 9 bases not matched to a gene; V was cut back by 1 base and J by 2 bases. Germline V lookup: CDR1 MGHRA, CDR2 YSYEKL. The CDR3 DNA reads TGCGCCAGCAGCCAAGCTGTTCCTAGCGGAATCACAGATACGCAGTATTTT. Translation gives CASSQAVPSGITDTQYF.

This clonotype came up a few times. V and J are TRBV11-1 and TRBJ2-1, with 9 bases identical to TRBD1. J was trimmed by 15 bases and V by 6 bases; bases with no gene match: 9. CDR1 and CDR2 (germline): SGHAT, FQDESV (reference sequence). This CDR3 has 12 amino acids. The CDR3 nucleotides are TGTGCCAGCAGTTTCACCGGGACAGGGTTGTTCTTC. This encodes CASSFTGTGLFF.

This clonotype has more than one count but fewer than ten. The chain employs TRBV27 and TRBJ1-2; no definite D call. V was clipped by 5 bases and J by 1 base, with 8 bases between them. The CDR3 spans 13 residues. Germline-derived CDR1 and CDR2 are MNHEY and SMNVEV (reference sequence). CDR3 bases: TGTGCCAGCAGTGTGAGTGTTAACTATGGCTACACCTTC. This sequence encodes CASSVSVNYGYTF.

This chain's CDR3 is CVTQSTGIITQYF. The CDR3 DNA follows: TGTGTCACCCAGTCGACCGGGATCATCACCCAGTACTTC. The rearrangement links TRBV2 to TRBJ2-5; maybe TRBD2 (5 bases). This CDR3 has 13 amino acids. The V gene's germline CDR1 is SNHLY and CDR2 FYNNEI.

At least ten counts were recorded for this clonotype. The chain has TRBV7-2 and TRBJ2-1, with 10 bases that match TRBD2. V lost 0 bases and J lost 0; bases outside the gene matches: 5. CDR1 is SGHTA and CDR2 is FQGNSA in the germline V gene. The CDR3 length is 18 residues. This chain's CDR3 is CASSLASSGGISYNEQFF. The CDR3 nucleotides read TGTGCCAGCAGCTTAGCGAGTAGCGGGGGGATCTCCTACAATGAGCAGTTCTTC.

The J gene is TRBJ2-7, the V gene TRBV3-1; no definite D call. This CDR3 comprises 16 residues. Germline-derived CDR1 and CDR2 are LGHDT and YNNKEL (reference sequence). V was shortened by 2 bases and J by 4 bases, with 18 bases between the two germline ends. This CDR3 is CASSQPAAIPTYEQYF. The CDR3 DNA reads as TGTGCCAGCAGCCAACCTGCGGCCATTCCGACGTACGAGCAGTACTTC.

The CDR3 region has the DNA TGTGCCTGGAGTGACCTCGGTGCGGGCTACACCTTC. Protein: CAWSDLGAGYTF. This chain connects TRBV30 to TRBJ1-2; D gene ambiguous. Trimming removed 1 base at V and 8 bases at J, with 11 bases between. Germline-derived CDR1 and CDR2 are GTSNPN and SVGIG (reference sequence). CDR3 length: 12 amino acids.

Comment on this clonotype: A much larger clone differs from this one at a single base, so this may be a read error. The chain uses TRBV12-3 or TRBV12-4 and TRBJ2-7; 8 nucleotides agree with TRBD1. The CDR3 consists of 14 residues. CDR3 bases: TGTGCCAGCAGTTCCGGGACAGGAGTCTACGAGCGGTACTTC. Translation gives CASSSGTGVYERYF.

The chain combines TRBV5-1 with TRBJ1-2; 7 nucleotides agree with TRBD1. Trimming took 4 bases from V and 6 from J; bases not matched to a gene: 9. Germline V gene sequence: CDR1 SGHRS, CDR2 YFSETQ. The CDR3 consists of 14 residues. The CDR3 DNA is TGCGCCAGCAGCGCACAGGGACAGACGGATGGCTACACCTTC. The encoded protein is CASSAQGQTDGYTF.

V gene TRBV9 combines with J gene TRBJ1-4, with 8 positions matching TRBD1. The ends lost 6 bases at V and 10 bases at J; junction bases unmatched: 11. The length of the CDR3 is 14 residues. Germline loops: CDR1 SGDLS, CDR2 YYNGEE. The CDR3 nucleotides read TGTGCCAGCATCGCGGGACAGGTTGGTGGAAAACTGTTTTTT. Translating it yields CASIAGQVGGKLFF.

This clonotype was counted at least ten times. The gene calls are TRBV29-1 and TRBJ1-4; 11 bases are a match to TRBD1. The ends lost 4 bases at V and 2 bases at J; junction bases unmatched: 3. Germline lookup yields CDR1 SQVTM and CDR2 ANQGSEA. The length of the CDR3 is 15 residues. The CDR3, as DNA: TGCAGCGTTGCAGGACAGGGGGCGACTAATGAAAAACTGTTTTTT. The encoded protein is CSVAGQGATNEKLFF.

Note on this clonotype: At one end the junction does not follow the germline gene, possibly because of a read error. The gene calls are TRBV3-1 and TRBJ2-7; 13 nucleotides align to TRBD2. Germline V gives CDR1 LGHDT, CDR2 YNNKEL (reference sequence). The CDR3 spans 17 residues. CDR3 DNA: TGTACCAGCAGCCTGGCCCCGGGACTAGCGGGATCCTACGAGCAGTACTTC. Translated, it gives CTSSLAPGLAGSYEQYF.

Notes on this clonotype: The junction and the germline gene differ at one end; a read error may be behind it. V usage is TRBV9 and J usage is TRBJ2-1; 9 positions match TRBD2. The J call may be mistaken, given a closer DNA end match to TRBJ2-7. The germline gives CDR1 SGDLS, CDR2 YYNGEE. The CDR3 spans 15 residues. The CDR3, as DNA: TGTGCCGGCAGCGTAGGGGGCGGGAGGGCCAATGAGCAGTACTTC. It is translated as CAGSVGGGRANEQYF.

The chain is built from TRBV9 and TRBJ2-2, with D perhaps matching TRBD1 or TRBD2 (5 bases each). The germline CDR1 and CDR2 sequences are SGDLS and YYNGEE. The CDR3 has 15 residues. Deletions cut 6 bases from V and 1 base from J, with 13 bases between. The CDR3 DNA follows: TGTGCCAGCAATACTGGGACGGAGAACACCGGGGAGCTGTTTTTT. It yields the protein CASNTGTENTGELFF.